These 24 T cell receptor beta chains were sequenced from one sample in a study of blood T cells in healthy people across ages. Combining a sample-barcoded 5' primer with a J-beta primer mix, a second PCR ran for about 7 to 11 cycles. TCRdb analysed the 5' RACE reads with MiXCR anew, one entry per CDR3 protein. The table shows about 1,800,000 distinct CDR3 sequences, with 28% occurring only once. The specimen sequenced was blood. The receptor set was obtained from a woman under 40 in good health.

The V and J genes are TRBV7-3 and TRBJ1-6; D might be TRBD1 (5 bases). This CDR3 comprises 14 residues. Looked up from germline, CDR1 is SGHTA and CDR2 is FQGTGA. Trimming removed 6 bases from V and 11 bases from J, with 17 bases in between. The CDR3 sequence: CASRSGTPGAPLHF. CDR3 DNA sequence: TGTGCCAGCAGGTCGGGGACCCCGGGAGCACCCCTCCACTTT.

The chain couples TRBV12-3 or TRBV12-4 to TRBJ1-6; unclear D gene. V lost 11 bases and J 8 bases, leaving 22 bases between the germline ends. The CDR3 has 15 amino acids. This CDR3 reads CAGTLTGSPYSPLHF. The CDR3 nucleotides read TGTGCCGGCACCCTCACCGGGAGTCCCTATTCACCCCTCCACTTT.

This clonotype was counted ten times or more. The chain carries TRBV10-3 and TRBJ2-7; 9 bases map to TRBD2. Germline assignment: CDR1 ENHRY and CDR2 SYGVKD. The length of the CDR3 is 14 residues. V lost 3 bases, J lost 2 bases, and 2 bases stayed unmatched. CDR3 coding DNA: TGTGCCATCAGTGATAGCGGGAGAGCCTACGAGCAGTACTTC. Its translation is CAISDSGRAYEQYF.

The V call is TRBV7-2, the J call TRBJ1-2; no clear D. V lost 5 bases to trimming and J lost 6 bases, with 13 bases between them. CDR3 length equals 13 residues. Germline loops: CDR1 SGHTA, CDR2 FQGNSA. The CDR3 region has the DNA TGTGCCAGCAGCGCAAGGCAGGATGATGGCTACACCTTC. Translating gives CASSARQDDGYTF.

The chain links TRBV20-1 to TRBJ1-6, with D possibly TRBD1 on 6 matching bases. V was clipped by 4 bases and J by 4 bases, with 8 bases between them. This CDR3 contains 13 residues. Germline CDR1 and CDR2: DFQATT and SNEGSKA (reference sequence). CDR3 sequence (DNA): TGCAGTGCTATTCAGGGGTATAATTCACCCCTCCACTTT. It codes for CSAIQGYNSPLHF.

This clonotype has more than one count but fewer than ten. J is TRBJ1-1 and V is TRBV6-1, with a weak D call TRBD1 (5 bases). The germline V gene has CDR1 MNHNS and CDR2 SASEGT. The germline V and J ends were trimmed by 6 bases and 5 bases, with 13 bases remaining between them. The CDR3 has 13 residues. The CDR3 bases are TGTGCCAGCAGGAAGGGACTGGGAACTGAAGCTTTCTTT. Protein: CASRKGLGTEAFF.

There are a few counts of this clonotype. An end of the junction differs from the germline gene, which may be a read error. V usage is TRBV20-1 and J usage is TRBJ2-1; D remains unclear. CDR1 is DFQATT, CDR2 SNEGSKA, per germline (reference sequence). CDR3 length equals 14 residues. The DNA of the CDR3 is TGCAGGGCTACCTCTAGGAGCTCCTACAATGAGCAGTTCTTC. Protein: CRATSRSSYNEQFF.

The chain couples TRBV30 to TRBJ1-1, with 9 bases aligning to TRBD1. The CDR3 has 13 amino acids. CDR1 and CDR2 from the germline V gene are GTSNPN and SVGIG (reference sequence). The J segment lost 5 bases and the V segment lost 3 bases, leaving 4 bases of the junction unmatched. CDR3 coding DNA: TGTGCCTGGAGGGACAGGGGAAGGACTGAAGCTTTCTTT. Its protein product is CAWRDRGRTEAFF.

This clonotype was seen a handful of times. The chain carries TRBV7-9 and TRBJ2-7; D perhaps matches TRBD2 (6 bases). CDR3 size: 15 residues. The V gene lost 1 base and the J gene lost 3 bases, with 13 bases spanning the gap. Per the germline V gene, CDR1 is SEHNR and CDR2 is FQNEAQ (reference sequence). The CDR3 loop is CASSLEVEGDYEQYF. CDR3 DNA: TGTGCCAGCAGCTTAGAGGTGGAGGGAGACTACGAGCAGTACTTC.

The table lists this clonotype with many counts. The J gene is TRBJ1-4, the V gene TRBV29-1; no definite D call. The CDR3 consists of 13 residues. From germline, CDR1 is SQVTM and CDR2 ANQGSEA. Deletions cut 2 bases from V and 3 bases from J, with 7 bases between. CDR3 sequence: CSVERGSNEKLFF. The CDR3 region has the DNA TGCAGCGTTGAACGCGGATCTAATGAAAAACTGTTTTTT.

This clonotype has only a few counts. The rearrangement uses TRBV7-9 and TRBJ1-2; D remains unclear. CDR3 size: 10 residues. Germline lookup yields CDR1 SEHNR and CDR2 FQNEAQ (reference sequence). V was pared by 8 bases and J by 8 bases, with 9 bases between. The CDR3 DNA sequence: TGTGCCAGCGCAGAGGAAGGCTACACCTTC. Its protein product is CASAEEGYTF. Full variable domain (missing parts from reference TRBV7-9 and TRBJ1-2): DTGVSQNPRHKITKRGQNVTFRCDPISEHNRLYWYRQTLGQGPEFLTYFQNEAQLEKSRLLSDRFSAERPKGSFSTLEIQRTEQGDSAMYLCASAEEGYTFGSGTRLTVV.

This clonotype has a handful of counts. CDR3 bases: TGTGCCAGCAGCCACTACATGAATGAGCAGTTCTTC. This sequence encodes CASSHYMNEQFF. This sequence joins TRBV7-9 and TRBJ2-1; no reliable D call. V was trimmed by 5 bases and J by 7 bases, leaving 9 bases between them. From germline, CDR1 is SEHNR and CDR2 FQNEAQ (reference sequence). CDR3 size: 12 residues.

The chain couples TRBV12-3 or TRBV12-4 to TRBJ2-3; D call uncertain. V was clipped by 3 bases and J by 8 bases, with 9 bases between them. The CDR3 is made up of 12 amino acids. The CDR3 region is CASSFREGTQYF. In DNA form, the CDR3 reads TGTGCCAGCAGTTTTAGGGAAGGTACGCAGTATTTT.

This clonotype showed up just a few times. The V gene is TRBV6-2 or TRBV6-3, the J gene TRBJ1-1; 7 bases line up with TRBD1. This CDR3 has 15 amino acids. Trimming took 7 bases from V and 1 from J; bases not matched to a gene: 9. CDR1 MNHEY and CDR2 SVGEGT come from the germline V gene. CDR3 sequence: CASIQGVRENTEAFF. The CDR3 DNA is TGTGCCAGCATCCAGGGGGTACGTGAGAACACTGAAGCTTTCTTT.

This sequence joins TRBV20-1 and TRBJ1-6, with 8 bases lining up with TRBD1. Germline assignment: CDR1 DFQATT and CDR2 SNEGSKA (reference sequence). The CDR3 extends over 15 amino acids. V lost 0 bases, J lost 7 bases, and 5 bases stayed unmatched. The CDR3, as DNA: TGCAGTGCTAGAGATTGGGGGGACAGGAATTCACCCCTCCACTTT. This translates into CSARDWGDRNSPLHF.

This sequence joins TRBV7-9 and TRBJ2-1; the D is unclear. V was pared by 1 base and J by 3 bases, with 10 bases between. The CDR3 length is 15 residues. Germline CDR1 SEHNR, CDR2 FQNEAQ (reference sequence). In nucleotides, the CDR3 is TGTGCCAGCAGCTTAGAAGCTAGGGTCTACAATGAGCAGTTCTTC. Encoded protein: CASSLEARVYNEQFF.

The chain joins TRBV5-1 to TRBJ2-7; TRBD1 might be the D (6 bases). Trimming cost V 3 bases and J 0 bases, with 16 bases left between them. Germline V gene lookup returns CDR1 SGHRS and CDR2 YFSETQ. The CDR3 totals 16 residues. The CDR3 region is CASSWDPTGASYEQYF. CDR3 sequence (DNA): TGCGCCAGCAGCTGGGACCCGACAGGAGCCTCCTACGAGCAGTACTTC.

The table lists this clonotype with many counts. This sequence joins TRBV10-2 and TRBJ1-5; D may be TRBD1 (6 bases). Deletions cut 4 bases from V and 6 bases from J, with 10 bases between. The germline V gene encodes CDR1 WSHSY and CDR2 SAAADI. CDR3 length: 13 residues. CDR3 region: CASSGTGSQPQHF. CDR3 in DNA: TGCGCCAGCAGTGGAACAGGGAGTCAGCCCCAGCATTTT.

The genes are TRBV19 and TRBJ1-5; D remains unclear. The CDR3 loop spans 13 amino acids. In germline, CDR1 is LNHDA, CDR2 SQIVND (reference sequence). V lost 1 base, J lost 4 bases, and 5 bases lay in between. The CDR3 coding sequence is TGTGCCAGTAGTATAGCGGGAAATCAGCCCCAGCATTTT. Protein: CASSIAGNQPQHF.

The chain combines TRBV9 with TRBJ1-1; 7 bases fit TRBD1. Looked up from germline, CDR1 is SGDLS and CDR2 is YYNGEE. The CDR3 loop spans 16 amino acids. V trimming: 3 bases; J trimming: 0 bases; junction bases outside the gene matches: 8. CDR3 sequence (DNA): TGTGCCAGCAGCGCCCTGACAGGGCCTCTGAACACTGAAGCTTTCTTT. Its protein product is CASSALTGPLNTEAFF.

J is TRBJ1-2 and V is TRBV20-1; 7 nucleotides agree with TRBD1. The CDR3 is 15 amino acids. J gave up 1 base and V 6 bases, and 11 bases lay outside the gene matches. CDR1 is DFQATT, CDR2 SNEGSKA, per germline (reference sequence). CDR3 sequence reads: CSARLRGPLNYGYTF. The CDR3 region has the DNA TGCAGTGCCCGTCTTAGGGGGCCCCTTAACTATGGCTACACCTTC.

To note about this clonotype: This may come from a read error, since a much larger clone is one base off. The gene calls are TRBV12-3 or TRBV12-4 and TRBJ1-2; D ambiguous. CDR3 length equals 13 residues. For the CDR3, the DNA is TGTGCCAGCACCCAAGCGGGAGACTACGGCTACACCTTC. Encoded protein: CASTQAGDYGYTF.

This clonotype was recorded a few times. The V and J genes are TRBV7-9 and TRBJ2-4; D is uncertain. V shed 5 bases and J shed 0 bases, with 8 bases lying between them. Germline V gives CDR1 SEHNR, CDR2 FQNEAQ (reference sequence). The CDR3 consists of 14 residues. As DNA, the CDR3 is TGTGCCAGCAGCAACACGGGAGCCAAAAACATTCAGTACTTC. Protein: CASSNTGAKNIQYF.

The sample holds many counts of this clonotype. V and J are TRBV18 and TRBJ2-7; 8 bases align to TRBD2. There are 14 residues in the CDR3. CDR1 and CDR2 from the germline V gene are KGHSH and LQKENI. V lost 5 bases and J lost 7; bases outside the gene matches: 10. The CDR3 DNA sequence: TGTGCCAGCTCAGAGCGGGAGAGCGCTAGGGAGCAGTACTTC. Protein: CASSERESAREQYF.